The clone carrying this T cell receptor (beta chain) was observed once. Its target is not known. Trimming removed 7 bases at V and 1 base at J, with 23 bases between. The CDR3 is 17 amino acids. CDR1 is SNHLY and CDR2 is FYNNEI in the germline V gene. This sample is part of a study of cytomegalovirus exposure and HLA in healthy donors. Study-wide results and caveats: According to an earlier analysis, most TCR beta V segments yielded productive rearrangements about 90% or about 30% of the time. Later analysis associated a missense DCLRE1C variant with TCR beta V- and J-gene trimming. Listed as cytomegalovirus-associated were 164 TCR beta chains.

In the PCR, 60 Vbeta and 13 Jbeta primers were used. Here immunoSEQ multiplex PCR was the method, and the copy in TCRdb shows in-frame clones only, minus some. The table records some 85,000 clones, about four fifths of them present only once. The clonotype was recovered from a young man in good health and CMV-seropositive. This chain joins TRBV2 and TRBJ2-7; D is perhaps TRBD2 (5 bases). Material: PBMCs. The CDR3 reads CASTKGRVGAPSYEQYF. DNA of the CDR3: TGTGCCAGCACTAAAGGTCGGGTGGGAGCTCCATCCTACGAGCAGTACTTC.